This TCR beta chain was identified during a study of response to subunit inactivated influenza vaccine. TCRdb recomputed calls from the RT-PCR reads with MiXCR, one row per CDR3 protein. The sample comprises hundreds of thousands of distinct CDR3 sequences, 10% to 15% of which are singletons, and about an eighth rests with the top ten. Between the trimmed V and J ends, which lost 3 bases and 6 bases, there was a span of 8 bases. Germline V CDR1 and CDR2: LGHNA, YNFKEQ. The CDR3 is 12 amino acids. A single count supports this clonotype. Antigen specificity is unknown. Overall study results and limits: That few new T cells are recruited by each seasonal influenza vaccination was the authors' suggestion.

This clonotype originated in a man aged 45-65 years who received an inactivated influenza vaccine. The sequencing used PBMCs from blood, collected 40 to 50 days after vaccination. This sequence joins TRBV4-2 and TRBJ1-1; D uncertain. CDR3 bases: TGTGCCAGCAGCCATGATGGCGCTGAAGCTTTCTTT. It codes for CASSHDGAEAFF.